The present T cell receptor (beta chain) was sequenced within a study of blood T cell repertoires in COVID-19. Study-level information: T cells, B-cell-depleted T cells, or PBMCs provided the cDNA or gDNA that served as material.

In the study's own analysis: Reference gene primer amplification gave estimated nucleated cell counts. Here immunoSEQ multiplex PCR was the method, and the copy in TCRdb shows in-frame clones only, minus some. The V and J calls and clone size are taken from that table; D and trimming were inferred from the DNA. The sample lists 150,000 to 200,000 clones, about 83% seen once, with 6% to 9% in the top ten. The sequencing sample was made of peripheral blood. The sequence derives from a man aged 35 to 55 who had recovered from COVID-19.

CDR3: CASTQTGGDEKLFF. CDR3 bases: TGTGCCAGCACCCAAACAGGGGGCGATGAAAAACTGTTTTTT. The rearrangement links TRBV7-9 to TRBJ1-4; TRBD1 matches 9 bases. CDR3 length: 14 amino acids. Looked up from germline, CDR1 is SEHNR and CDR2 is FQNEAQ (reference sequence). Trimming removed 7 bases from V and 6 bases from J; junction bases left unmatched: 6.